This paragraph reports one T cell receptor beta chain. Antigen specificity is unknown. The data were taken from a study of cytomegalovirus exposure and HLA in healthy donors. Study outcomes and limitations: Some V segments (TRBV6-2 and TRBV6-3 among them) were excluded as indistinguishable.

The V and J ends lost 6 bases and 0 bases respectively, with 11 bases between them. Looked up from germline, CDR1 is SQVTM and CDR2 is ANQGSEA. The CDR3 is 14 amino acids. The PCR ran on 60 Vbeta and 13 Jbeta primers. In the authors' workflow: The authors later counted 65 million to 90 million unique TCR beta chains, roughly 10 million of them shared. The data were produced by immunoSEQ multiplex PCR, yet TCRdb's version contains in-frame clones alone and is incomplete. The D gene and trimming were derived from the DNA, and the V and J assignments and clone size from that table. The sample lists about 210,000 clones; 75% to 80% were seen once.

Sample: PBMCs. V is TRBV29-1 and J is TRBJ1-4; unclear D gene. This clonotype was obtained from a male donor in good health and CMV-seronegative. CDR3 coding DNA: TGCAGCGTGGCAGAATTTGCAACTAATGAAAAACTGTTTTTT. Protein: CSVAEFATNEKLFF.